The clone carrying this TCR beta chain was recorded a few times. This sample is part of a study of T cells in localized non-small cell lung cancer. Produced via immunoSEQ multiplex PCR; TCRdb's table is partial and in-frame only. This sample carries under 2,000 clones, approximately 25% of them seen once, and the ten largest clones take around 17%. CDR1 and CDR2 (germline): SQVTM, ANQGSEA. Trimming pared 3 bases from V and 3 bases from J, leaving 6 bases between. The CDR3 has 12 residues. The sequence derives from a female donor older than 55 with stage II lung adenocarcinoma. This chain connects TRBV29-1 to TRBJ2-1; D is perhaps TRBD1 (6 bases). The sequences come from normal lung tissue next to the tumor, collected before any cancer treatment. The CDR3 DNA follows: TGCAGCGTTGACAGGGGCTACAATGAGCAGTTCTTC. This encodes CSVDRGYNEQFF.